The present entry profiles one T cell receptor beta chain with its context. No cognate antigen has been identified for it. No clone much larger than this one lies a single base away; base qualities are absent. Trimmed from V: 4 bases; trimmed from J: 2 bases; junction bases lacking a gene match: 5. The germline V gene specifies SGHRS as CDR1 and YFSETQ as CDR2. From the cysteine up to the phenylalanine, the CDR3 has a length of 14 residues. Only the CDR3 DNA stays, 42 bases, in frame from base 1. Taken with the paper, the label for time point translates to: baseline before first vaccination. Taken with the paper, the label for treatment or condition translates to: meningococcal conjugate vaccine given as trial control. Vaccinee samples came from UK trials COV001 and COV002, including a single-blind randomized controlled phase 2/3 trial of AZD1222 (ChAdOx1 nCoV-19) in healthy adults. For TCRbeta chain sequencing, PBMC samples from trial participants were taken at day 0 and at day 28 after the second dose.

The CDR3 regions of human TCRbeta chains were subjected to immunosequencing. As for the original processing: Repertoire TCRs were checked for matches against a reference library of SARS-CoV-2-specific TCRs that had been generated using the MIRA antigen-specificity platform. Breadth meant the fraction of unique TCRs that were SARS-CoV-2-associated, whereas depth meant the fraction of total T cells that were SARS-CoV-2-associated. Each spike-specific TCR was assigned to its reactive spike region and to a CD4 or CD8 class using the MIRA data. Log10-transformed breadth and depth values were compared by one-way ANOVA with Sidak's multiple comparisons tests. What TCRdb holds here is the immuneACCESS table cut down to in-frame rearrangements. Part of the clones is not present; checked against another copy, under half of the missing clones reflect an unresolved V gene, and the others are unexplained. D and trimming were read from the DNA, whereas the V and J calls and clone size are those reported in that table. For this sample the table gives some 100,000 clones, of which around 90% were detected only once. In total, the top ten clones hold about 13% of the sample.

This sample was included in a study of T cell responses to AZD1222 COVID-19 vaccine listed by TCRdb under 2021. Turning to the overall study: TCR sequencing covered roughly 230 trial participants: 207 given two doses of AZD1222 and approximately 26 given two doses of MenACWY control vaccine. Trial participants were enrolled by age into 18-55, 56-69 and 70-plus year subgroups, with about 150, 27 and 61 TCR-sequenced participants respectively.

The paper as a whole reports these results and caveats: After two AZD1222 doses, both the breadth and the depth of spike-specific TCRs were significantly higher than at day 0 and than in MenACWY recipients. Conclusions about previously exposed vaccinees are limited, since just five or six AZD1222 recipients were seropositive for SARS-CoV-2 at baseline. Participants were mostly white British and included more females than males, and it was suggested by the authors that clonal diversity may have been underestimated. The vaccine-associated CD4 TCRs covered the entire spike protein, and the dominant responses fell in regions 160-218 and 743-854. The 56-69-year group was small, and its depth increase did not reach significance, likely because of low power. Because no samples from the day 14 peak response were available, repertoires could be characterized only after the peak T cell response. Epitopes outside the regions mutated in the B.1.351 and B.1.1.7 variants were reportedly recognized by nearly half of the unique spike-specific TCRs.

The TCR sequence derives from an adult in good health. The V and J genes are TRBV5-1 and TRBJ1-2, and 7 junctional nucleotides match TRBD1. Specimen: peripheral blood, collected on day 0 of MenACWY control vaccination. The nucleotides read TGCGCCAGCAGCCCCGGGACAGACAACTATGGCTACACCTTC. The translation is CASSPGTDNYGYTF.